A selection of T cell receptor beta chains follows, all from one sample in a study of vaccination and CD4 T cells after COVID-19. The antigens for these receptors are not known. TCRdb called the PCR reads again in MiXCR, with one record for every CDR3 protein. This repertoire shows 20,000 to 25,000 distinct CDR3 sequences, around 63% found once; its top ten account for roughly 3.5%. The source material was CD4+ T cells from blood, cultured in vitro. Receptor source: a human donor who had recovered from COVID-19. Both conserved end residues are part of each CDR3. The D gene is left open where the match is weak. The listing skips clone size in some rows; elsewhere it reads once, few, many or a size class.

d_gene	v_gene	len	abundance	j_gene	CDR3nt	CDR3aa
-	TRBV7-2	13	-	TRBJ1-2	TGTGCCAGCAGCAACGGACAGTTCTATGGCTACACCTTC	CASSNGQFYGYTF
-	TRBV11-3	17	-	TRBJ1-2	TGTGCCAGCAGCTTAAGTGGAACAGGCCAAGCTAACTATGGCTACACCTTC	CASSLSGTGQANYGYTF
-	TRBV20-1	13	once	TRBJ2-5	TGCAGTGCTCGAGGGCGGGTAGGTGAGACCCAGTACTTC	CSARGRVGETQYF
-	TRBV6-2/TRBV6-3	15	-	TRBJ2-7	TGTGCCAGCGGGCTGGAGGCGGTGGGCTCCTACGAGCAGTACTTC	CASGLEAVGSYEQYF
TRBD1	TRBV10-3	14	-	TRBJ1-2	TGTGCCATCAGTGCGGTACAGGGGGCGGGTGGCTACACCTTC	CAISAVQGAGGYTF
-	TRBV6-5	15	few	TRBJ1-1	TGTGCCAGCAGTTACTCAGGGACCTTAGGACCTGAAGCTTTCTTT	CASSYSGTLGPEAFF
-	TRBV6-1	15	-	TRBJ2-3	TGTGCCAGCAGTGAAGCGGGGTACAGCACAGATACGCAGTATTTT	CASSEAGYSTDTQYF
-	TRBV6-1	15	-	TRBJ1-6	TGTGCCAGCAGCCGACAGGCGGTGGGAAATTCACCCCTCCACTTT	CASSRQAVGNSPLHF
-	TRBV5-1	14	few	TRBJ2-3	TGCGCCAGCAGTGAAGTAAGAGGCACAGATACGCAGTATTTT	CASSEVRGTDTQYF
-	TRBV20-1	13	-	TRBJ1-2	TGCAGTGCTAGGATTTTAACTAACTATGGCTACACCTTC	CSARILTNYGYTF
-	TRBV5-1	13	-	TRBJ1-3	TGCGCCAGCAGAGAGGGGGCTGGAAACACCATATATTTT	CASREGAGNTIYF
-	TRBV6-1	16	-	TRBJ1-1	TGTGCCAGCAGTGGCCTTGAGGGGCAGATGAACACTGAAGCTTTCTTT	CASSGLEGQMNTEAFF
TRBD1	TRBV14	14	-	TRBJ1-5	TGTGCCAGCAGCCCCAGGGGGCTAGGTCAGCCCCAGCATTTT	CASSPRGLGQPQHF
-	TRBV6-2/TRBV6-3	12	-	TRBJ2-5	TGTGCCAGCAGTACCGTGAGGGCGACCCAGTACTTC	CASSTVRATQYF
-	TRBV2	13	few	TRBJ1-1	TGTGCCAGCAGCGGACAGCAGGACACTGAAGCTTTCTTT	CASSGQQDTEAFF
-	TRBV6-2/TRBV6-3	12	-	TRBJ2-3	TGTGCCAGCAGTTACTCTATCCATACGCAGTATTTT	CASSYSIHTQYF
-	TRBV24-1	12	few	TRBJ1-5	TGTGCCACCGTTAGTTGGGGTCAGCCCCAGCATTTT	CATVSWGQPQHF
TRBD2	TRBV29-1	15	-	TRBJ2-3	TGCAGCGTCCTGACTAGCGGGAAGGGGGGTGATACGCAGTATTTT	CSVLTSGKGGDTQYF
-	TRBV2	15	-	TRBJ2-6	TGTGCCAGCAGAGCTACCACGGGTGGGGCCAACGTCCTGACTTTC	CASRATTGGANVLTF
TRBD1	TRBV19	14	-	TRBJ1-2	TGTGCCAGTAGTATAGGACAGGGGAACTATGGCTACACCTTC	CASSIGQGNYGYTF
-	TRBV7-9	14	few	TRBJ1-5	TGTGCCAGCAGCTCAAATAGAGGGAATCAGCCCCAGCATTTT	CASSSNRGNQPQHF
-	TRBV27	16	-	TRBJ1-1	TGTGCCAGCAGTTTAAGGGGCAGGTGGTCGGACACTGAAGCTTTCTTT	CASSLRGRWSDTEAFF
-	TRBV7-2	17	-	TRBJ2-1	TGTGCCAGCAGCTTAGGGTCCGGGGGCGGAGGGCTCAATGAGCAGTTCTTC	CASSLGSGGGGLNEQFF
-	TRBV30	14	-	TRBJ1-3	TGTGCCTGGAGCGGGGGGGCGCGAGGAAACACCATATATTTT	CAWSGGARGNTIYF
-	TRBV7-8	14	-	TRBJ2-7	TGTGCCAGCAGCTCCAGGGACGTGCTTGGCGAGCAGTACTTC	CASSSRDVLGEQYF
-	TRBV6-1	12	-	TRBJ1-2	TGTGCCAGGAGGGACTCCCCTGCAGGCTACACCTTC	CARRDSPAGYTF
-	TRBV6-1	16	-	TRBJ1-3	TGTGCCAGCAGTGAAATAGGTCGAAGCTCCGGAAACACCATATATTTT	CASSEIGRSSGNTIYF
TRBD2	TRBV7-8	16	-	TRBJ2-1	TGTGCCAGCAGCTTAAAGCGGGAGGGCTCGGGCAATGAGCAGTTCTTC	CASSLKREGSGNEQFF
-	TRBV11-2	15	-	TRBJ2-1	TGTGCCAGCAGCTTAGCCTCGGGTAGGGTCAATGAGCAGTTCTTC	CASSLASGRVNEQFF
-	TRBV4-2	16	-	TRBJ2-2	TGTGCCAGCAGCCCACAAGATTGGTCCAACACCGGGGAGCTGTTTTTT	CASSPQDWSNTGELFF
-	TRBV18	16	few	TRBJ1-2	TGTGCCAGCTCACCTAACCTAGGTGGGGCGGAGGATGGCTACACCTTC	CASSPNLGGAEDGYTF
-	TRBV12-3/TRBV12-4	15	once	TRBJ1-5	TGTGCCAGCAGTTTTGGGACTGGTGTCTTTAAGCCCCAGCATTTT	CASSFGTGVFKPQHF
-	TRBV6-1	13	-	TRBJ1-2	TGTGCCAGCAGTCGGACGGCTAACTATGGCTACACCTTC	CASSRTANYGYTF
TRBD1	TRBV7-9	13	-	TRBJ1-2	TGTGCCAGCAGCCCCGGACAGGGATATGGCTACACCTTC	CASSPGQGYGYTF
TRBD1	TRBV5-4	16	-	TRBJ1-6	TGTGCCAGCAGCTCTACCGGGACAGGGGTTAATTCACCCCTCCACTTT	CASSSTGTGVNSPLHF
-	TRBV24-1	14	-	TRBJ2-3	TGTGCCACCAGTGACCCCGGAAGCACAGATACGCAGTATTTT	CATSDPGSTDTQYF
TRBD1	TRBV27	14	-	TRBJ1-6	TGTGCCGCCAGGGGGACGCGCCTTAATTCACCCCTCCACTTT	CAARGTRLNSPLHF
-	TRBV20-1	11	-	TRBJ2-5	TGCAGTGCTCAGGACCAAGAGACCCAGTACTTC	CSAQDQETQYF